This T cell receptor beta chain was documented in a study of identical twins. Germline CDR1 reads SGHNT; CDR2 reads YYREEE (reference sequence). The CDR3 runs to 15 residues. This clonotype was seen only once. Its specificity is unknown. TCRdb independently ran MiXCR on the 5' RACE reads; one entry per CDR3 protein. Here the sample spans 1.5 million to 2 million distinct CDR3 sequences, about 32% being singletons. Whole-study findings and limits: Less excess twin sharing appeared in beta out-of-frame sequences.

The rearrangement uses TRBV5-4 and TRBJ2-1; 11 bases are shared with TRBD2. The last part of the DNA fits TRBJ2-7 better; the J call may be wrong. This sequence originates from a newborn girl in good health. Sequenced material: cord blood. The CDR3 loop reads CASSDLAGGYNEQYF. The CDR3 nucleotides read TGTGCCAGCAGCGATCTAGCGGGGGGCTACAATGAGCAGTACTTC.